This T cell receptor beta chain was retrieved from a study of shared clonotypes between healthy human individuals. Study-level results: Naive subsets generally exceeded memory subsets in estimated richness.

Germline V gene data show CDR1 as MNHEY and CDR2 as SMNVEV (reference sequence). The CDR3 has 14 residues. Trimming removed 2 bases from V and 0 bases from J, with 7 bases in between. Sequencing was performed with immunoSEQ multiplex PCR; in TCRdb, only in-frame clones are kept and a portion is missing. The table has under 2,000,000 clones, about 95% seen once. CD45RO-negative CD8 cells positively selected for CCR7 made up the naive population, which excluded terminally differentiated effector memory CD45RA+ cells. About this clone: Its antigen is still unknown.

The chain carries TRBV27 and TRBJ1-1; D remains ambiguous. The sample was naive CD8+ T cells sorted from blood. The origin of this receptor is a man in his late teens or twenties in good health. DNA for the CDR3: TGTGCCAGCAGTTTAGGATCCCTGAACACTGAAGCTTTCTTT. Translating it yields CASSLGSLNTEAFF.